This T cell receptor (beta chain) originates from a study of cytomegalovirus exposure and HLA in healthy donors. Overall study context: The platform used for the roughly 130 validation repertoires matched that of the 500 to 850 first-cohort repertoires, a later analysis reported.

As to this clone: The target antigen is unknown.

The CDR3 covers 15 residues. The germline CDR1 and CDR2 sequences are MDHEN and SYDVKM. The trim removed 4 bases at V and 5 bases at J, leaving 6 bases unmatched. Overall study findings and caveats: Most sequenced TCRs were rare (though some public TCRs occurred in many donors). According to a subsequent analysis, TCR clusters from the first cohort were inclined to appear together in the 120 or so validation repertoires. A few chains tied to CMV proved CMV antigen-specific in vitro.

Method: immunoSEQ multiplex PCR; TCRdb's copy keeps in-frame clones and lacks some. The data contain tens of thousands of clones, approximately 93% of them singletons. V is TRBV28 and J is TRBJ2-3, with TRBD1 identical over 10 bases. Sequencing used PBMCs. The clonotype comes from a woman aged 30 to 39 in good health and CMV-seronegative. This CDR3 reads CASSSDRGLEDTQYF. The CDR3, as DNA: TGTGCCAGCAGTTCAGACAGGGGGCTTGAAGATACGCAGTATTTT. Supplemented by reference TRBV28 and TRBJ2-3, the full variable domain reads DVKVTQSSRYLVKRTGEKVFLECVQDMDHENMFWYRQDPGLGLRLIYFSYDVKMKEKGDIPEGYSVSREKKERFSLILESASTNQTSMYLCASSSDRGLEDTQYFGPGTRLTVL.